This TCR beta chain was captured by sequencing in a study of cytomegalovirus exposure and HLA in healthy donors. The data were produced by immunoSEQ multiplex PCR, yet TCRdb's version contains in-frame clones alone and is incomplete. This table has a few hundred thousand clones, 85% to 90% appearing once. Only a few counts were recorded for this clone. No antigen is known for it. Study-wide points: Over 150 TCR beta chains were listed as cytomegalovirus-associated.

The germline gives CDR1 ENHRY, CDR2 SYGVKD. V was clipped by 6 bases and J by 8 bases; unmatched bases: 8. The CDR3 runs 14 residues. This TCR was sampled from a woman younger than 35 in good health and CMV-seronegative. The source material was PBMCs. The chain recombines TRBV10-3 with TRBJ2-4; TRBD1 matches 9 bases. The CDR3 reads CAISTGGGGDIQYF. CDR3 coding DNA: TGTGCCATCAGCACAGGGGGCGGCGGGGACATTCAGTACTTC.